This section outlines one T cell receptor beta chain sequence together with its context. This entry is derived from a study of blood T cells in healthy people across ages. As for the study in general: The template switching approach captured approximately one barcoded beta molecule for every two T cells.

Together with a sample-barcoded 5' primer, a J-beta primer mix was included in a second PCR lasting about 7 to 11 cycles. MiXCR, applied by TCRdb to the 5' RACE reads, yields one record per CDR3 protein. The top ten hold roughly 10% of the sample, which has about 1.6 million distinct CDR3 sequences, about 35% seen once. Total RNA, at least 5 micrograms per sample, came from PBMCs. In germline, CDR1 is SGHRS, CDR2 YFSETQ. With V trimmed by 1 base and J by 6 bases, 9 bases remained unmatched. The CDR3 contains 16 residues. The sample taken for sequencing was blood. The chain recombines TRBV5-1 with TRBJ1-3; 8 bases map to TRBD1. This clonotype originated in a young woman in good health. CDR3 sequence: CASSLSWTGKANTIYF. CDR3 in DNA: TGCGCCAGCAGCTTGAGCTGGACAGGGAAAGCAAACACCATATATTTT.